The 18 T cell receptor beta chains below all came from one sample that was sequenced in a study of spatial heterogeneity in lung cancer. Their recognized antigens are unknown. The time point here: sample taken at primary tumor resection. TCRdb fed the 5' RACE reads into MiXCR, producing one record per CDR3 protein. This sample has about 23,000 distinct CDR3 sequences, with roughly 6.5% found just once. Findings of the study overall: Tumor mutation count correlated with how many alpha and beta TCRs expanded intratumorally.

Source: lung tumor tissue, taken at surgery. These receptors were collected from a male donor with early-stage non-small cell lung cancer.

The CDR3 spells CSAGRENTEAFF. The CDR3, as DNA: TGCAGTGCCGGCCGGGAGAACACTGAAGCTTTCTTT. This chain joins TRBV20-1 and TRBJ1-1, with D unclear. The CDR3 consists of 12 residues. Between the trimmed V and J ends, which lost 6 bases and 1 base, there was a span of 9 bases. In germline, CDR1 is DFQATT, CDR2 SNEGSKA (reference sequence).

In its sample, this clonotype was seen many times. The CDR3 is CASSWDRGKGYTF. The CDR3 DNA is TGCGCCAGCAGCTGGGACAGGGGGAAAGGCTACACCTTC. V usage is TRBV5-1 and J usage is TRBJ1-2; TRBD1 aligns across 11 bases. Per germline, CDR1 SGHRS and CDR2 YFSETQ. The CDR3 is made up of 13 amino acids. V trimming: 3 bases; J trimming: 8 bases; junction bases outside the gene matches: 3.

In its sample, this clonotype was seen many times. The rearrangement uses TRBV9 and TRBJ1-6; D unresolved. Between the trimmed V and J ends, which lost 3 bases and 9 bases, there was a span of 13 bases. Germline assignment: CDR1 SGDLS and CDR2 YYNGEE. The CDR3 runs to 14 residues. The DNA of the CDR3 is TGTGCCAGCAGCGCTTACTCGGGCAGTTCACCCCTCCACTTT. Translated, it gives CASSAYSGSSPLHF.

The rearrangement joins TRBV5-1 to TRBJ1-1; 7 positions agree with TRBD1. The J segment lost 5 bases and the V segment lost 4 bases, leaving 11 bases of the junction unmatched. The germline V gene encodes CDR1 SGHRS and CDR2 YFSETQ. The CDR3 runs to 15 residues. The CDR3 reads CASSMTTGAGTEAFF. The CDR3, as DNA: TGCGCCAGCAGCATGACTACAGGGGCGGGGACTGAAGCTTTCTTT.

This clonotype was seen ten or more times. The chain links TRBV5-5 to TRBJ2-1; 10 nucleotides match TRBD1. CDR3 size: 15 residues. V lost 3 bases and J lost 5; bases outside the gene matches: 5. Germline assignment: CDR1 SGHKS and CDR2 YYEKEE (reference sequence). CDR3 sequence: CASSYSGTGDNEQFF. The CDR3 region has the DNA TGTGCCAGCAGCTACTCCGGGACAGGGGACAATGAGCAGTTCTTC. Supplemented by reference TRBV5-5 and TRBJ2-1, the full variable domain reads DAGVTQSPTHLIKTRGQQVTLRCSPISGHKSVSWYQQVLGQGPQFIFQYYEKEERGRGNFPDRFSARQFPNYSSELNVNALLLGDSALYLCASSYSGTGDNEQFFGPGTRLTVL.

There are many counts of this clonotype. The V and J genes are TRBV27 and TRBJ2-1, with 14 bases lining up with TRBD2. CDR3 length equals 14 residues. Trimming at V came to 4 bases and at J to 9 bases, leaving 2 bases not matched to a gene. CDR1 and CDR2 from the germline V gene are MNHEY and SMNVEV (reference sequence). The CDR3 region is CASSSGTSGSEQFF. As DNA, the CDR3 is TGTGCCAGCAGTTCGGGGACTAGCGGGAGTGAGCAGTTCTTC.

This clonotype has ten or more counts. CDR3 residues: CASSLTGGSGANVLTF. The DNA for the CDR3 is TGTGCCAGCAGCTTAACAGGCGGCTCTGGGGCCAACGTCCTGACTTTC. The chain couples TRBV7-3 to TRBJ2-6, with unresolved D. Trimming left V 0 bases short and J 0 bases short, with 6 bases between. CDR1 is SGHTA and CDR2 is FQGTGA in the germline V gene. CDR3 length: 16 residues.

This clonotype appeared a few times. This rearrangement joins TRBV12-3 or TRBV12-4 to TRBJ2-3; 11 nucleotides agree with TRBD1. The CDR3 is 17 residues long. The junction had 9 bases not matched to a gene; V was cut back by 4 bases and J by 3 bases. The CDR3 is CASSWWLGQGATDTQYF. CDR3 DNA sequence: TGTGCCAGCAGTTGGTGGCTAGGACAGGGGGCAACAGATACGCAGTATTTT.

This sequence joins TRBV6-1 and TRBJ1-1; maybe TRBD1 (6 bases). This CDR3 is built from 15 residues. Trimming left V 1 base short and J 4 bases short, with 13 bases between. CDR1 is MNHNS and CDR2 is SASEGT in the germline V gene. The DNA of the CDR3 is TGTGCCAGCAGTGAAGGGGCAGGGGAACGCACTGAAGCTTTCTTT. This translates into CASSEGAGERTEAFF.

This clonotype showed up just a few times. The chain carries TRBV5-5 and TRBJ1-1, with no clear D. This CDR3 spans 14 amino acids. Trimming removed 6 bases from V and 1 base from J, with 13 bases in between. The germline gives CDR1 SGHKS, CDR2 YYEKEE (reference sequence). The CDR3 reads CASTPTRGNTEAFF. The CDR3 DNA is TGTGCCAGCACCCCCACTAGAGGGAACACTGAAGCTTTCTTT.

This clonotype occurred many times. This chain uses TRBV7-8 with TRBJ2-3; unclear D gene. The CDR3 consists of 14 residues. Germline loops: CDR1 SGHVS, CDR2 FQNEAQ. V was cut by 6 bases and J by 0 bases, with 10 bases left in between. The CDR3: CASRSMVSTDTQYF. As DNA, the CDR3 is TGTGCCAGCAGGTCAATGGTCAGCACAGATACGCAGTATTTT.

This clonotype is labeled medium-sized. This sequence joins TRBV28 and TRBJ2-2; D gene ambiguous. The CDR3 contains 13 residues. Looked up from germline, CDR1 is MDHEN and CDR2 is SYDVKM. Trimming stripped 6 bases from V and 6 bases from J, with 11 bases between. CDR3 sequence reads: CASRPLRSGELFF. In DNA form, the CDR3 reads TGTGCCAGCAGACCCTTACGTTCCGGGGAGCTGTTTTTT.

In this sample, this clonotype turned up many times. The J gene is TRBJ2-3, the V gene TRBV6-5, with 9 bases identical to TRBD2. J lost 5 bases, V lost 0 bases, and 3 bases had no gene match. The germline gives CDR1 MNHEY, CDR2 SVGAGI. The CDR3 contains 15 residues. The CDR3 sequence is CASSYSFSGGDTQYF. In DNA form, the CDR3 reads TGTGCCAGCAGTTACTCGTTTAGCGGGGGAGATACGCAGTATTTT.

For this clonotype: A clone one base away is much larger, so this may be a read error. The rearrangement links TRBV11-2 to TRBJ1-6; D unresolved. The germline gives CDR1 SGHAT, CDR2 FQNNGV. CDR3 size: 13 residues. The chain's CDR3 is CDSSLVAPSPPHF. The DNA of the CDR3 is TGTGACAGCAGCTTGGTCGCTCCTTCACCCCCCCACTTT. Using reference TRBV11-2 and TRBJ1-6 for the parts outside the CDR3, the full variable domain is EAGVAQSPRYKIIEKRQSVAFWCNPISGHATLYWYQQILGQGPKLLIQFQNNGVVDDSQLPKDRFSAERLKGVDSTLKIQPAKLEDSAVYLCDSSLVAPSPPHFGNGTRLTVT.

In its sample, this clonotype was seen many times. DNA of the CDR3: TGCAGTGCTGCAAACGCCCAAGGTTTATTGTGGGTCAATGAGCAGTTCTTC. Protein: CSAANAQGLLWVNEQFF. V is TRBV20-1 and J is TRBJ2-1; no clear D. V was cut by 5 bases and J by 6 bases, with 26 bases left in between. The CDR3 is 17 amino acids. CDR1 DFQATT and CDR2 SNEGSKA come from the germline V gene (reference sequence).

This clonotype appeared many times. The genes are TRBV20-1 and TRBJ1-5; D is undetermined. Germline loops: CDR1 DFQATT, CDR2 SNEGSKA (reference sequence). This CDR3 region has 13 residues. The V gene lost 7 bases and the J gene lost 1 base, with 11 bases spanning the gap. The CDR3 nucleotides are TGCAGTGGTCATTTGGGGAGCAATCAGCCCCAGCATTTT. As protein: CSGHLGSNQPQHF.

This clonotype is medium-sized (0.01 to 0.1%). V and J are TRBV6-2 or TRBV6-3 and TRBJ2-1; no clear D gene. V lost 5 bases and J 9 bases, leaving 11 bases between the germline ends. The length of the CDR3 is 12 residues. Looked up from germline, CDR1 is MNHEY and CDR2 is SVGEGT. The CDR3 region has the DNA TGTGCCAGCAGTCCCCCAATGGGTGAGCAGTTCTTC. Residues: CASSPPMGEQFF.

This clonotype was counted ten times or more. The chain recombines TRBV6-1 with TRBJ2-7; 7 bases align to TRBD1. Trimming cost V 7 bases and J 2 bases; bases outside gene matches: 8. The CDR3 has 14 residues. The germline gives CDR1 MNHNS, CDR2 SASEGT. The CDR3 region is CASISDRAPYEQYF. DNA for the CDR3: TGTGCCAGCATTAGCGACAGGGCCCCCTACGAGCAGTACTTC.